These 20 T cell receptor beta chains were all obtained from the same sample, sequenced in a study of identical twins. MiXCR, applied by TCRdb to the 5' RACE reads, yields one record per CDR3 protein. The sample has roughly 350,000 distinct CDR3 sequences, around an eighth seen once; the top ten hold around 6.9%. These data also formed part of another study, on yellow fever vaccine responses in identical twins.

The sequenced sample was CD8+ T cells sorted from blood. These receptors all come from a young woman in good health.

This clonotype has only a few counts. The DNA of the CDR3 is TGTGCCAGCAGTGAGGAGAGAACGAACACTGAAGCTTTCTTT. It translates to CASSEERTNTEAFF. The J gene is TRBJ1-1, the V gene TRBV2; no reliable D call. From germline, CDR1 is SNHLY and CDR2 FYNNEI. Trimming pared 3 bases from V and 1 base from J, leaving 9 bases between. This CDR3 has 14 amino acids.

The gene calls are TRBV15 and TRBJ2-3, with D unresolved. The germline V gene has CDR1 LNHNV and CDR2 YYDKDF (reference sequence). The CDR3 runs to 15 residues. V was clipped by 5 bases and J by 4 bases, with 16 bases between them. The CDR3 DNA reads as TGTGCCACCAGCGGTAATGGTGGGGTCCCAGATACGCAGTATTTT. Encoded protein: CATSGNGGVPDTQYF.

This clonotype was picked up a small number of times. The rearrangement uses TRBV5-1 and TRBJ1-1, with 9 bases aligning to TRBD1. With 2 bases clipped from V and 3 bases from J, the junction kept 11 bases outside the gene matches. The CDR3 is made up of 17 amino acids. Germline V gene data show CDR1 as SGHRS and CDR2 as YFSETQ. The CDR3 here is CASSLVDRGDRDTEAFF. CDR3 nucleotide sequence: TGCGCCAGCAGCTTAGTCGACAGGGGGGATAGAGACACTGAAGCTTTCTTT. The variable domain in full, with the rest retrieved from reference TRBV5-1 and TRBJ1-1, is KAGVTQTPRYLIKTRGQQVTLSCSPISGHRSVSWYQQTPGQGLQFLFEYFSETQRNKGNFPGRFSGRQFSNSRSEMNVSTLELGDSALYLCASSLVDRGDRDTEAFFGQGTRLTVV.

Here the CDR3 DNA reads TGTGCCAGCAGCTTAGGATTCGGGAGCTCCTACAATGAGCAGTTCTTC. Protein: CASSLGFGSSYNEQFF. This chain connects TRBV7-9 to TRBJ2-1, with D perhaps TRBD2 (6 bases). CDR3 length equals 16 residues. Germline-derived CDR1 and CDR2 are SEHNR and FQNEAQ (reference sequence). With 1 base removed from V and 0 bases from J, the gap between germline ends came to 10 bases.

In this sample, this clonotype turned up a few times. The CDR3 loop is CASSSGSDTGELFF. CDR3 in DNA: TGTGCCAGCAGTAGCGGGTCCGACACCGGGGAGCTGTTTTTT. The rearrangement uses TRBV6-4 and TRBJ2-2; D may be TRBD2 (6 bases). Trimming shortened V by 5 bases and J by 3 bases, and 10 bases separated the two germline ends. Germline V lookup: CDR1 MRHNA, CDR2 SNTAGT. The CDR3 loop spans 14 amino acids.

The CDR3 DNA follows: TGTGCCAGCACGCAGGGATTCGACAATGAGCAGTTCTTC. This sequence encodes CASTQGFDNEQFF. The chain carries TRBV28 and TRBJ2-1; weak D call: TRBD1 (5 bases). Trimming took 7 bases from V and 5 from J, leaving 12 bases between them. This CDR3 has 13 residues. Germline V gene data show CDR1 as MDHEN and CDR2 as SYDVKM.

This clonotype was found a few times. The chain recombines TRBV7-9 with TRBJ2-3; no firm D call. The CDR3 spans 14 residues. Trimming removed 8 bases from V and 2 bases from J, with 14 bases in between. Germline V gene sequence: CDR1 SEHNR, CDR2 FQNEAQ (reference sequence). The DNA for the CDR3 is TGTGCCAGCGTTAGCCTCGGTTACACAGATACGCAGTATTTT. Encoded protein: CASVSLGYTDTQYF.

This clonotype has ten or more counts. The rearrangement links TRBV7-8 to TRBJ2-2; D is undetermined. Germline V gene data show CDR1 as SGHVS and CDR2 as FQNEAQ. CDR3 length equals 13 residues. V lost 1 base to trimming and J lost 11 bases, with 11 bases between them. This chain's CDR3 is CASSLVPLTELFF. As DNA, the CDR3 is TGTGCCAGCAGCTTAGTTCCCCTAACAGAGCTGTTTTTT.

This clonotype was observed a few times. This chain connects TRBV12-3 or TRBV12-4 to TRBJ1-2; 7 nucleotides line up with TRBD1. The length of the CDR3 is 15 residues. V lost 7 bases, J lost 2 bases, and 10 bases stayed unmatched. The CDR3 DNA reads as TGTGCCAGCAACCTCGGACAGGACGAAAACTATGGCTACACCTTC. Protein sequence: CASNLGQDENYGYTF.

V usage is TRBV29-1 and J usage is TRBJ1-1; 10 nucleotides align to TRBD1. The CDR3 is 14 amino acids. With 8 bases clipped from V and 1 base from J, the junction kept 7 bases outside the gene matches. The germline gives CDR1 SQVTM, CDR2 ANQGSEA. The CDR3 DNA reads as TGCAGCATCTGGACAGGGGGGAGGAACACTGAAGCTTTCTTT. Encoded protein: CSIWTGGRNTEAFF.

This clonotype has a handful of counts. The rearrangement joins TRBV7-2 to TRBJ2-3; D possibly matches TRBD1 or TRBD2 (5 bases each). V was cut by 5 bases and J by 0 bases, with 12 bases left in between. The CDR3 consists of 15 residues. Germline V gives CDR1 SGHTA, CDR2 FQGNSA. The CDR3 protein is CASSMWDRSTDTQYF. The DNA of the CDR3 is TGTGCCAGCAGCATGTGGGACCGAAGCACAGATACGCAGTATTTT.

The chain combines TRBV2 with TRBJ2-3; 14 positions agree with TRBD2. Trimming took 6 bases from V and 1 from J; bases not matched to a gene: 6. CDR3 length: 17 amino acids. Germline V gene data show CDR1 as SNHLY and CDR2 as FYNNEI. CDR3 DNA sequence: TGTGCCAGCAGGGGGGGACTAGCGGGAGATGGCACAGATACGCAGTATTTT. Amino acids: CASRGGLAGDGTDTQYF.

This clonotype was seen more than once but under ten times. J is TRBJ1-1 and V is TRBV5-1; no reliable D call. CDR3 length: 15 amino acids. Germline V gene lookup returns CDR1 SGHRS and CDR2 YFSETQ. The V end lost 0 bases, the J end lost 4 bases, and 13 bases lay between the germline ends. Here the CDR3 reads CASSLAGGMGTEAFF. As DNA, the CDR3 is TGCGCCAGCAGCTTGGCCGGCGGGATGGGCACTGAAGCTTTCTTT.

This clonotype was counted a few times. The chain recombines TRBV28 with TRBJ2-3; D gene uncertain. This CDR3 comprises 15 residues. Trimming cost V 1 base and J 2 bases, with 10 bases left between them. Looked up from germline, CDR1 is MDHEN and CDR2 is SYDVKM. The CDR3 bases are TGTGCCAGCAGTTTATTTGGCCAGCTCACAGATACGCAGTATTTT. Translated: CASSLFGQLTDTQYF.

The sample holds a few counts of this clonotype. The chain combines TRBV7-8 with TRBJ2-2; 8 positions match TRBD1. The CDR3 contains 16 residues. V lost 3 bases and J lost 7; bases outside the gene matches: 10. Germline V gives CDR1 SGHVS, CDR2 FQNEAQ. CDR3 region: CASSLGRGLVIGELFF. The CDR3, as DNA: TGTGCCAGCAGCTTGGGCAGGGGGCTCGTTATCGGGGAGCTGTTTTTT. Using reference TRBV7-8 and TRBJ2-2 for the parts outside the CDR3, the full variable domain is GAGVSQSPRYKVAKRGQDVALRCDPISGHVSLFWYQQALGQGPEFLTYFQNEAQLDKSGLPSDRFFAERPEGSVSTLKIQRTQQEDSAVYLCASSLGRGLVIGELFFGEGSRLTVL.

The CDR3 reads CASSQDGSGIYEQYF. CDR3 sequence (DNA): TGCGCCAGCAGCCAAGATGGTAGCGGGATCTACGAGCAGTACTTC. The chain recombines TRBV4-1 with TRBJ2-7; 8 bases align to TRBD2. V dropped 0 bases and J dropped 3; count of bases not matched to a gene: 4. This CDR3 contains 15 residues. Germline V lookup: CDR1 MGHRA, CDR2 YSYEKL.

This clonotype occurred many times. The chain combines TRBV28 with TRBJ2-2, with TRBD1 matching over 8 bases. In germline, CDR1 is MDHEN, CDR2 SYDVKM. This CDR3 spans 19 amino acids. V was clipped by 6 bases and J by 0 bases; unmatched bases: 15. The CDR3 reads CASRTRNTTQGANTGELFF. The CDR3 nucleotides are TGTGCCAGCAGAACTCGGAACACAACACAGGGGGCGAACACCGGGGAGCTGTTTTTT.

The gene calls are TRBV20-1 and TRBJ2-5; D gene ambiguous. Germline V CDR1 and CDR2: DFQATT, SNEGSKA (reference sequence). The CDR3 extends over 15 amino acids. Trimming shortened V by 3 bases and J by 2 bases, and 16 bases separated the two germline ends. The CDR3 loop is CSASGMVTIQETQYF. CDR3 nucleotides: TGCAGTGCTAGCGGTATGGTGACGATACAAGAGACCCAGTACTTC.

This clonotype was observed at least ten times. The chain has TRBV7-9 and TRBJ2-2; D remains unclear. The germline V gene has CDR1 SEHNR and CDR2 FQNEAQ (reference sequence). V was pared by 1 base and J by 2 bases, with 5 bases between. CDR3 length: 14 amino acids. The CDR3 region is CASSLDGNTGELFF. The CDR3 region has the DNA TGTGCCAGCAGCTTAGACGGTAACACCGGGGAGCTGTTTTTT.

The chain joins TRBV7-9 to TRBJ2-1; the match to TRBD1 covers 7 bases. CDR3 length: 16 amino acids. CDR1 SEHNR and CDR2 FQNEAQ come from the germline V gene (reference sequence). V lost 2 bases, J lost 8 bases, and 12 bases stayed unmatched. CDR3 in amino acids: CASSLLLPGQSDEQFF. Written as DNA, the CDR3 is TGTGCCAGCAGCTTATTACTTCCGGGACAGTCGGATGAGCAGTTCTTC.